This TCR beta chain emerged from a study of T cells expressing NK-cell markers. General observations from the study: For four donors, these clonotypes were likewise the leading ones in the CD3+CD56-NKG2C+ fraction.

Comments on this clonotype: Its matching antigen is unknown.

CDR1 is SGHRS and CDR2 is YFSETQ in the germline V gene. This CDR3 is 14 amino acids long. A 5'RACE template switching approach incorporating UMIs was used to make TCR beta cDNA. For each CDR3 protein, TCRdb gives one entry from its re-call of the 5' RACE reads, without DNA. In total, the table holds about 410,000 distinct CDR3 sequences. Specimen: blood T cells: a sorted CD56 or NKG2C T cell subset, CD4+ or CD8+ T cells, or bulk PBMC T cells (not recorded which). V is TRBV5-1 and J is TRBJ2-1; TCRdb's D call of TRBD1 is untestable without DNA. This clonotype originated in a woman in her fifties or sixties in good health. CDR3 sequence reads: CASSLAQGGTGEFF.